The 13 T cell receptor beta chains in this list originate from one sample, sequenced in a study of T-cell reconstitution after alpha-beta-depleted transplantation in children. As it was prepared, the TCRbeta library received unique molecular identifiers. Using its own MiXCR run on the PCR reads, TCRdb lists one record per CDR3 protein. This sample has fewer than 550,000 distinct CDR3 sequences; about 11% occur once, and the top ten carry about 2%. Sequencing used PBMCs, obtained before TCRalphabeta/CD19-depleted stem cell transplant. These receptors came from a child aged 2-15 years with inherited bone marrow failure, due to receive a stem cell transplant.

As DNA, the CDR3 is TGTGCCATCAGTGACGGGGGGGGCGCGGGACTAGCGGGAGTTCGGCAGTACTTC. Translating it yields CAISDGGGAGLAGVRQYF. V usage is TRBV10-3 and J usage is TRBJ2-7; 14 positions match TRBD2. The trim removed 3 bases at V and 9 bases at J, leaving 16 bases unmatched. The CDR3 runs to 18 residues. Per germline, CDR1 ENHRY and CDR2 SYGVKD.

The table lists this clonotype with many counts. The V and J genes are TRBV7-2 and TRBJ2-1; 8 bases align to TRBD2. This CDR3 contains 15 residues. With 2 bases clipped from V and 5 bases from J, the junction kept 5 bases outside the gene matches. The germline V gene encodes CDR1 SGHTA and CDR2 FQGNSA. CDR3 sequence reads: CASSLYRGRHNEQFF. The CDR3 bases are TGTGCCAGCAGCTTATACCGCGGGAGGCACAATGAGCAGTTCTTC.

This clonotype occurred many times. The rearrangement joins TRBV10-1 to TRBJ2-1, with 8 bases lining up with TRBD1. This CDR3 has 15 residues. The trim removed 4 bases at V and 4 bases at J, leaving 6 bases unmatched. CDR1 is WNHNN and CDR2 is SYGVQD in the germline V gene (reference sequence). The CDR3, as DNA: TGCGCCAGCAGTGTTTCCAGGGGGCTGTACAATGAGCAGTTCTTC. Translating gives CASSVSRGLYNEQFF.

Many counts were recorded for this clonotype. The chain links TRBV20-1 to TRBJ2-7, with D possibly matching TRBD1 (5 bases). The germline CDR1 and CDR2 sequences are DFQATT and SNEGSKA (reference sequence). CDR3 size: 12 residues. Trimming took 7 bases from V and 2 from J, leaving 12 bases between them. In DNA form, the CDR3 reads TGCAGTGGACGGACACAGACCTACGAGCAGTACTTC. Protein sequence: CSGRTQTYEQYF.

In its sample, this clonotype was seen many times. The chain couples TRBV10-3 to TRBJ2-7; TRBD1 agrees at 11 bases. The CDR3 runs to 12 residues. J lost 3 bases, V lost 8 bases, and 0 bases had no gene match. CDR1 and CDR2 (germline): ENHRY, SYGVKD. The CDR3 DNA reads as TGTGCCATCGGGACAGGGGGCTACGAGCAGTACTTC. Translating gives CAIGTGGYEQYF.

This clonotype was counted at least ten times. The chain couples TRBV7-2 to TRBJ2-7, with D tentatively TRBD2 (5 bases). V was cut by 1 base and J by 2 bases, with 9 bases left in between. The CDR3 totals 14 residues. Germline values: CDR1 SGHTA, CDR2 FQGNSA. CDR3 sequence: CASSLVGITYEQYF. The CDR3 region has the DNA TGTGCCAGCAGCTTAGTCGGGATCACCTACGAGCAGTACTTC. The full variable domain, with the rest looked up from reference TRBV7-2 and TRBJ2-7, is GAGVSQSPSNKVTEKGKDVELRCDPISGHTALYWYRQSLGQGLEFLIYFQGNSAPDKSGLPSDRFSAERTGGSVSTLTIQRTQQEDSAVYLCASSLVGITYEQYFGPGTRLTVT.

This clonotype has a handful of counts. The chain recombines TRBV10-3 with TRBJ2-7; D is possibly TRBD1 or TRBD2 (5 bases each). The CDR3 has 13 amino acids. Germline lookup yields CDR1 ENHRY and CDR2 SYGVKD. Deletions cut 7 bases from V and 0 bases from J, with 10 bases between. In nucleotides, the CDR3 is TGTGCCATCAACCGGGACGGCTCCTACGAGCAGTACTTC. It codes for CAINRDGSYEQYF.

Ten or more counts support this clonotype. The chain joins TRBV20-1 to TRBJ2-1; D call uncertain. CDR1 and CDR2 (germline): DFQATT, SNEGSKA (reference sequence). The CDR3 is made up of 12 amino acids. V was clipped by 5 bases and J by 9 bases, with 14 bases between them. CDR3 sequence: CSAFTPWGEQFF. The CDR3 region has the DNA TGCAGTGCTTTCACGCCCTGGGGTGAGCAGTTCTTC.

V usage is TRBV6-2 or TRBV6-3 and J usage is TRBJ2-1; 8 bases line up with TRBD2. CDR1 MNHEY and CDR2 SVGEGT come from the germline V gene. The CDR3 loop spans 21 amino acids. The trim removed 2 bases at V and 0 bases at J, leaving 18 bases unmatched. The CDR3 loop reads CASSYETAGARTLSSYNEQFF. The CDR3 DNA is TGTGCCAGCAGTTACGAAACAGCGGGAGCCCGAACGCTAAGCTCCTACAATGAGCAGTTCTTC.

This clonotype was detected ten times or more. V is TRBV20-1 and J is TRBJ2-1, with TRBD1 identical over 8 bases. The germline V gene encodes CDR1 DFQATT and CDR2 SNEGSKA (reference sequence). J gave up 2 bases and V 6 bases, and 9 bases lay outside the gene matches. This CDR3 has 15 amino acids. CDR3 nucleotide sequence: TGCAGTGCCAGGCCCGGGACAGGTGCCTACAATGAGCAGTTCTTC. Translated, it gives CSARPGTGAYNEQFF.

CDR3 loop: CASSGMNTEAFF. CDR3 DNA sequence: TGTGCCAGCAGCGGGATGAACACTGAAGCTTTCTTT. The chain is built from TRBV18 and TRBJ1-1; D is undetermined. CDR1 is KGHSH, CDR2 LQKENI, per germline. V lost 8 bases to trimming and J lost 0 bases, with 7 bases between them. The CDR3 has 12 amino acids.

This clonotype has more than one count but fewer than ten. The V and J genes are TRBV6-2 or TRBV6-3 and TRBJ2-3; D gene uncertain. This CDR3 has 22 residues. CDR1 is MNHEY and CDR2 is SVGEGT in the germline V gene. Trimming removed 2 bases at V and 4 bases at J, with 34 bases between. Here the CDR3 reads CASSYPQRLGGSGKAASDTQYF. CDR3 DNA: TGTGCCAGCAGTTACCCTCAACGTCTGGGCGGCTCAGGAAAGGCGGCTTCAGATACGCAGTATTTT.

This clonotype was detected many times. This chain links TRBV7-2 with TRBJ2-2; 11 bases agree with TRBD2. Germline-derived CDR1 and CDR2 are SGHTA and FQGNSA. Unmatched junction bases numbered 10, after V lost 0 bases and J lost 7 bases. This CDR3 is 18 amino acids long. The CDR3 here is CASSLASLAGDVGGELFF. In nucleotides, the CDR3 is TGTGCCAGCAGCTTAGCGTCACTAGCGGGAGATGTGGGCGGGGAGCTGTTTTTT.